One sample yielded the 19 T cell receptor beta chains listed below, sequenced in a study of cytomegalovirus exposure and HLA in healthy donors. Repertoires were generated with immunoSEQ multiplex PCR, while TCRdb's copy carries only in-frame clones and drops some. This sample carries 50,000 or so clones, approximately 89% of them seen once, and the ten largest clones take around 8%. The source material was PBMCs. The receptors were gathered from a young woman in good health and CMV-seropositive.

The genes are TRBV9 and TRBJ1-4; D gene uncertain. The CDR3 sequence is 15 residues long. Trimming removed 2 bases at V and 6 bases at J, with 14 bases between. Germline V CDR1 and CDR2: SGDLS, YYNGEE. Here the CDR3 reads CASSVSATVDEKLFF. CDR3 nucleotides: TGTGCCAGCAGCGTGAGCGCGACTGTAGATGAAAAACTGTTTTTT. Supplemented by reference TRBV9 and TRBJ1-4, the full variable domain reads DSGVTQTPKHLITATGQRVTLRCSPRSGDLSVYWYQQSLDQGLQFLIQYYNGEERAKGNILERFSAQQFPDLHSELNLSSLELGDSALYFCASSVSATVDEKLFFGSGTQLSVL.

This CDR3 is CASSQELAGSSYNEQFF. For the CDR3, the DNA is TGCGCCAGCAGCCAAGAACTAGCGGGGTCCTCCTACAATGAGCAGTTCTTC. V gene TRBV4-3 combines with J gene TRBJ2-1, with TRBD2 matching 10 bases. The CDR3 length is 17 residues. CDR1 LGHNA and CDR2 YSLEER come from the germline V gene. The V gene end was trimmed by 0 bases and the J gene end by 0 bases; junction bases not matched to a gene: 2.

The J gene is TRBJ2-3, the V gene TRBV4-2; 12 bases line up with TRBD1. Germline CDR1 reads LGHNA; CDR2 reads YNFKEQ. This CDR3 has 14 amino acids. The V gene end was trimmed by 8 bases and the J gene end by 3 bases; junction bases not matched to a gene: 3. As DNA, the CDR3 is TGTGCCAGCGGGACAGGGGGCTGGACAGATACGCAGTATTTT. Translating it yields CASGTGGWTDTQYF.

The V gene is TRBV6-5, the J gene TRBJ2-7, with 11 bases that match TRBD1. The junction had 0 bases not matched to a gene; V was cut back by 2 bases and J by 3 bases. Germline V CDR1 and CDR2: MNHEY, SVGAGI. The CDR3 runs 14 residues. The CDR3 is CASSYGTGGYEQYF. The CDR3 DNA sequence: TGTGCCAGCAGTTACGGGACAGGGGGCTACGAGCAGTACTTC.

This rearrangement joins TRBV6-5 to TRBJ1-2, with a tentative D call TRBD1 (5 bases). Trimming pared 7 bases from V and 2 bases from J, leaving 11 bases between. The CDR3 totals 13 residues. The germline CDR1 and CDR2 sequences are MNHEY and SVGAGI. CDR3 in amino acids: CASNPRGNYGYTF. CDR3 in DNA: TGTGCCAGCAACCCCCGGGGGAACTATGGCTACACCTTC.

The chain couples TRBV28 to TRBJ2-7; 9 bases align to TRBD1. There are 16 residues in the CDR3. The V and J ends lost 1 base and 1 base, in that order; junction bases with no gene match: 5. From germline, CDR1 is MDHEN and CDR2 SYDVKM. CDR3 DNA: TGTGCCAGCAGTTTATCCGGGACAGGGTTTTCCTACGAGCAGTACTTC. Translated, it gives CASSLSGTGFSYEQYF.

This chain links TRBV9 with TRBJ1-2, with D perhaps TRBD1 (5 bases). V lost 2 bases and J 4 bases, leaving 15 bases between the germline ends. The CDR3 covers 15 residues. Per the germline V gene, CDR1 is SGDLS and CDR2 is YYNGEE. CDR3 nucleotide sequence: TGTGCCAGCAGCGTTACTGTGGAGGGGAGCTATGGCTACACCTTC. It is translated as CASSVTVEGSYGYTF.

This chain uses TRBV6-1 with TRBJ2-2; D uncertain. This CDR3 spans 12 amino acids. Between the trimmed V and J ends, which lost 6 bases and 2 bases, there was a span of 4 bases. Germline values: CDR1 MNHNS, CDR2 SASEGT. CDR3 sequence: CASRANTGELFF. Written as DNA, the CDR3 is TGTGCCAGCAGGGCTAACACCGGGGAGCTGTTTTTT.

Concerning this clone: A junction boundary mismatches the germline segment, possibly from a read error. The chain carries TRBV7-7 and TRBJ2-5, with D uncertain. The CDR3 has 13 residues. Germline loops: CDR1 SSHAT, CDR2 FNYEAQ (reference sequence). DNA for the CDR3: TGTGCTAGCAGCTTCGGGTTCGGGGAGACCCAGTACTTC. This sequence encodes CASSFGFGETQYF.

The gene calls are TRBV5-1 and TRBJ2-3; 10 bases are shared with TRBD1. Germline CDR1 and CDR2: SGHRS and YFSETQ. This CDR3 is built from 16 residues. The V gene end was trimmed by 2 bases and the J gene end by 1 base; junction bases not matched to a gene: 4. The CDR3 DNA sequence: TGCGCCAGCAGCTTAACCGACAGGGGGCGCACAGATACGCAGTATTTT. Its protein is CASSLTDRGRTDTQYF.

This sequence joins TRBV4-1 and TRBJ1-6; a possible D gene is TRBD1 (5 bases). This CDR3 is 15 amino acids long. Trimming stripped 0 bases from V and 11 bases from J, with 14 bases between. CDR1 is MGHRA and CDR2 is YSYEKL in the germline V gene. In DNA, the CDR3 is TGCGCCAGCAGCCAAGAAGGGCAGGGCCGAGCACCCCTCCACTTT. This codes for CASSQEGQGRAPLHF.

The chain links TRBV28 to TRBJ2-1; a weak D match, TRBD2 (7 bases). The CDR3 loop spans 15 amino acids. The V end was cut by 3 bases, the J end by 1 base, with 10 bases between. Germline assignment: CDR1 MDHEN and CDR2 SYDVKM. Here the CDR3 DNA reads TGTGCCAGCAGTTTTGAGGGGGGGTCCTACAATGAGCAGTTCTTC. It encodes CASSFEGGSYNEQFF.

The CDR3 bases are TGTGCCAGCAGCCAAGATGGCGGGTCCTCTGGGGCCAACGTCCTGACTTTC. Translation: CASSQDGGSSGANVLTF. The chain employs TRBV4-2 and TRBJ2-6; the D gene is possibly TRBD2 (5 bases). The CDR3 contains 17 residues. Germline CDR1 LGHNA, CDR2 YNFKEQ. Trimming took off 0 bases at V and 0 bases at J, with 9 bases between the two ends.

The rearrangement joins TRBV13 to TRBJ2-3; 14 positions agree with TRBD2. Germline CDR1 PRHDT, CDR2 FYEKMQ (reference sequence). This CDR3 is 16 amino acids long. V dropped 4 bases and J dropped 6; count of bases not matched to a gene: 6. The CDR3 protein is CASSSQTSGGADTQYF. The CDR3, as DNA: TGTGCCAGCAGCTCGCAGACTAGCGGGGGGGCGGATACGCAGTATTTT.

The chain's CDR3 is CASSYSREGRNTIYF. CDR3 bases: TGTGCCAGCAGTTACTCCAGGGAGGGTAGGAACACCATATATTTT. The genes are TRBV6-5 and TRBJ1-3, with D possibly being TRBD1 (5 bases). V lost 0 bases to trimming and J lost 7 bases, with 13 bases between them. Looked up from germline, CDR1 is MNHEY and CDR2 is SVGAGI. CDR3 length: 15 amino acids.

The chain joins TRBV5-6 to TRBJ2-4; 7 bases agree with TRBD1. Trimming cost V 4 bases and J 10 bases; bases outside gene matches: 8. Germline assignment: CDR1 SGHDT and CDR2 YYEEEE. The CDR3 totals 13 residues. The CDR3 here is CASSGSTGRIQYF. CDR3 bases: TGTGCCAGCAGCGGGTCGACAGGGAGAATTCAGTACTTC.

The rearrangement joins TRBV7-8 to TRBJ1-3; a weak D match, TRBD1 (5 bases). Deletions cut 2 bases from V and 1 base from J, with 30 bases between. The CDR3 sequence is 22 residues long. The V gene's germline CDR1 is SGHVS and CDR2 FQNEAQ. The CDR3 nucleotides read TGTGCCAGCAGCTTATTTGCGCCCTGGGGGGTATCCAGCCCTTCTTCTGGAAACACCATATATTTT. Protein: CASSLFAPWGVSSPSSGNTIYF.

V usage is TRBV2 and J usage is TRBJ2-5; the match to TRBD2 covers 7 bases. Germline values: CDR1 SNHLY, CDR2 FYNNEI. The V and J ends lost 8 bases and 2 bases, in that order; junction bases with no gene match: 8. CDR3 length: 14 residues. The CDR3 here is CASGLDRVQETQYF. The CDR3, as DNA: TGTGCCAGCGGACTAGACAGAGTGCAAGAGACCCAGTACTTC.

This sequence joins TRBV6-4 and TRBJ2-3, with TRBD2 as a possible D gene (5 bases). Trimming took 6 bases from V and 2 from J, leaving 12 bases between them. CDR3 length equals 14 residues. Germline CDR1 reads MRHNA; CDR2 reads SNTAGT. The CDR3 reads CASSRGVYTDTQYF. The CDR3 nucleotides are TGTGCCAGCAGCCGGGGAGTTTACACAGATACGCAGTATTTT.